Below, one T cell receptor beta chain is given with its context. This sample is part of a study of blood T cell repertoires in COVID-19. Overall study context: The United States, Italy and Spain were the sources of the acute and convalescent COVID-19 samples. PBMCs, B-cell-depleted T cells, or T cells provided the cDNA or gDNA that made up the material.

Original data processing: For nucleated cells, counts were estimated from reference gene primer amplification. The table came from immunoSEQ multiplex PCR; TCRdb's copy has only in-frame clones and leaves some out. Clonal size and the V and J genes are those of that table, whereas D and trimming came from the DNA. This sample has about 50,000 clones, with over 75% found just once. This sequence was found in a human donor with active COVID-19. The donor label of this sample is uncertain. The material sequenced was peripheral blood.

The CDR3, as DNA: TGCGCCAGCAGTCTTCTACCCGGGACAAAGAACACTGAAGCTTTCTTT. Translating it yields CASSLLPGTKNTEAFF. V gene TRBV10-1 combines with J gene TRBJ1-1; tentative D call: TRBD1 (6 bases). V was cut by 5 bases and J by 1 base, with 17 bases left in between. Germline V gene sequence: CDR1 WNHNN, CDR2 SYGVQD (reference sequence). The CDR3 has 16 amino acids.